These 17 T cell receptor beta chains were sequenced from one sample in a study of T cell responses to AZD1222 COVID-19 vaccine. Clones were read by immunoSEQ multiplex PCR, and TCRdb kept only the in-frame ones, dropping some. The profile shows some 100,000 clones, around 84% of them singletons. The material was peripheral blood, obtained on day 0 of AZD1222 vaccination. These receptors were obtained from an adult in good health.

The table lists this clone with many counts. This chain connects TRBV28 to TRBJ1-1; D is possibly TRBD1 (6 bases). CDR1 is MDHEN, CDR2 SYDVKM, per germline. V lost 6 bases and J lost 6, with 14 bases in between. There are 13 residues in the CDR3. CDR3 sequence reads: CASSPLTGSEAFF. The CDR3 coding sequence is TGTGCCAGCAGCCCACTGACAGGTTCTGAAGCTTTCTTT.

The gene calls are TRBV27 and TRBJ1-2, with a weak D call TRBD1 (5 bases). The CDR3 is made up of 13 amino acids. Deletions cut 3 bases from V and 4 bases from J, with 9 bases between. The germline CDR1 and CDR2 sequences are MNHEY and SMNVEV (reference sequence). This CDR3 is CASSFAGSYGYTF. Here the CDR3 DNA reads TGTGCCAGCAGTTTTGCAGGGAGCTATGGCTACACCTTC.

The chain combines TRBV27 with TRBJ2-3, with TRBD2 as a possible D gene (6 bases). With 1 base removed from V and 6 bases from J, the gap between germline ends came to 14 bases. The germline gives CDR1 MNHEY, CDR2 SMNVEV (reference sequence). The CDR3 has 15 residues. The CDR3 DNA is TGTGCCAGCAGTTTATTGGGGGTAGGGAGGGATACGCAGTATTTT. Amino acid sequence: CASSLLGVGRDTQYF.

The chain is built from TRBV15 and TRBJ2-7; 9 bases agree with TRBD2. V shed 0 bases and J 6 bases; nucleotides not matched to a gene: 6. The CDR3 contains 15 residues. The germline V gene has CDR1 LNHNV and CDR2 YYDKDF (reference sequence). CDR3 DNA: TGTGCCACCAGCAGAGACTTAGCGGGAGCGGTCGAGCAGTACTTC. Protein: CATSRDLAGAVEQYF.

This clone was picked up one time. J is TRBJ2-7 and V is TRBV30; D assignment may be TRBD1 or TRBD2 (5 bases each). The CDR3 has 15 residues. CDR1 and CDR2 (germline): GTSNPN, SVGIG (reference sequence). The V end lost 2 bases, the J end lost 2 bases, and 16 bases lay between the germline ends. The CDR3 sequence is CAWSPNLLGAYEQYF. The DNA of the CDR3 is TGTGCCTGGAGTCCCAACCTCCTGGGGGCCTACGAGCAGTACTTC.

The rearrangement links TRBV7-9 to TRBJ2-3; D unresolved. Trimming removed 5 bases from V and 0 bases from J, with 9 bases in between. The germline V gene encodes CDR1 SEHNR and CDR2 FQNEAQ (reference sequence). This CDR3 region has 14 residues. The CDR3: CASSPSYSTDTQYF. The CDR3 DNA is TGTGCCAGCAGCCCGAGTTATAGCACAGATACGCAGTATTTT. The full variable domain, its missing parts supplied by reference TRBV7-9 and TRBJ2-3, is DTGVSQNPRHKITKRGQNVTFRCDPISEHNRLYWYRQTLGQGPEFLTYFQNEAQLEKSRLLSDRFSAERPKGSFSTLEIQRTEQGDSAMYLCASSPSYSTDTQYFGPGTRLTVL.

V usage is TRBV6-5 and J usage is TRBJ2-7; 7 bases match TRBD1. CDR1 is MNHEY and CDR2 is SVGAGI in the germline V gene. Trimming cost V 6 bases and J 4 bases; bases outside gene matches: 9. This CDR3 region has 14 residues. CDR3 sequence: CASRSDREGYEQYF. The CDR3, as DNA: TGTGCCAGCAGGTCCGACAGGGAAGGGTACGAGCAGTACTTC.

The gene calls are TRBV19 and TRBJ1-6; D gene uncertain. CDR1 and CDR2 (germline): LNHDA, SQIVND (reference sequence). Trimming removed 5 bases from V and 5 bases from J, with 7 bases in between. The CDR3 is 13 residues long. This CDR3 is CASSEEHNSPLHF. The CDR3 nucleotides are TGTGCCAGTAGTGAGGAGCATAATTCACCCCTCCACTTT.

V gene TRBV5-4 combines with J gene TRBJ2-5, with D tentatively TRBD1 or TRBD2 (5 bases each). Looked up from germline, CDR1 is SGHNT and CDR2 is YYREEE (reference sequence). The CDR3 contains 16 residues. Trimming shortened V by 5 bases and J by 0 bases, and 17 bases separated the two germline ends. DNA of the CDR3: TGTGCCAGCAGTAGGAGTGGGACGGACCACCAAGAGACCCAGTACTTC. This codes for CASSRSGTDHQETQYF. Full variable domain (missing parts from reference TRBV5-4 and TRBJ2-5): ETGVTQSPTHLIKTRGQQVTLRCSSQSGHNTVSWYQQALGQGPQFIFQYYREEENGRGNFPPRFSGLQFPNYSSELNVNALELDDSALYLCASSRSGTDHQETQYFGPGTRLLVL.

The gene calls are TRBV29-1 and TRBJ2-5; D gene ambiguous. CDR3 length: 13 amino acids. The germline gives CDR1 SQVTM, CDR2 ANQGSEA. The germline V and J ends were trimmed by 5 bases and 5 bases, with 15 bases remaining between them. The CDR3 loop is CSVQDPGVETQYF. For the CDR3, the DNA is TGCAGCGTTCAGGACCCTGGAGTGGAGACCCAGTACTTC. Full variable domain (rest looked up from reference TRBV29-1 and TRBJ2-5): SAVISQKPSRDICQRGTSLTIQCQVDSQVTMMFWYRQQPGQSLTLIATANQGSEATYESGFVIDKFPISRPNLTFSTLTVSNMSPEDSSIYLCSVQDPGVETQYFGPGTRLLVL.

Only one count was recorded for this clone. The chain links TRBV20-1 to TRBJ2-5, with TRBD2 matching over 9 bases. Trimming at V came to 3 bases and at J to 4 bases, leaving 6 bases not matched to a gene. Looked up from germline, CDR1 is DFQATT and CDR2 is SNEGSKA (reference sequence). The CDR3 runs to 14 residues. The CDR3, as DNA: TGCAGTGCTAGTTGGGCGGGAGGGCCAGAGACCCAGTACTTC. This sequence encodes CSASWAGGPETQYF.

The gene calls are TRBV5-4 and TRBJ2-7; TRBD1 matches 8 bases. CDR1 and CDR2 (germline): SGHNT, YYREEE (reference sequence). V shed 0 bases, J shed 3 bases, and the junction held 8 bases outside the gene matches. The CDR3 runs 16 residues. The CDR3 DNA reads TGTGCCAGCAGCTTGGCCGACAGGGGACTTAACTACGAGCAGTACTTC. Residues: CASSLADRGLNYEQYF.

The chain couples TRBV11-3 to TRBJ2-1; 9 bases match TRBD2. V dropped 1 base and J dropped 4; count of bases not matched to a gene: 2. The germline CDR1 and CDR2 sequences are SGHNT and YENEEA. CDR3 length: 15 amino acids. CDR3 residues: CASSLASGMYNEQFF. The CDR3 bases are TGTGCCAGCAGCTTAGCTAGCGGGATGTACAATGAGCAGTTCTTC.

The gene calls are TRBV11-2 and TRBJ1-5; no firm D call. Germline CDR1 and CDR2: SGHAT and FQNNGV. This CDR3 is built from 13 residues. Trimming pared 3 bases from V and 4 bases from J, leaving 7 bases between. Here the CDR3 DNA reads TGTGCCAGCAGCTTGGGCCAAAATCAGCCCCAGCATTTT. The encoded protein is CASSLGQNQPQHF.

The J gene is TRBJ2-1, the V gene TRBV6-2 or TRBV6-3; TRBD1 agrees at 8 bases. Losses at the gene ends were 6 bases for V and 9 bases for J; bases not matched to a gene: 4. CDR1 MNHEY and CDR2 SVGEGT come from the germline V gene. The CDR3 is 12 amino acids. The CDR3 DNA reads TGTGCCAGCAGCTCAACAGGGGGTGAGCAGTTCTTC. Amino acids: CASSSTGGEQFF.

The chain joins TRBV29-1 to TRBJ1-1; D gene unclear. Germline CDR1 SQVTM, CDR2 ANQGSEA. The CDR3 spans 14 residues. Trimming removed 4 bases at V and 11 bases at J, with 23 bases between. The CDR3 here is CSVAEAVGYPIAFF. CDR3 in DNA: TGCAGCGTTGCCGAGGCGGTGGGGTATCCGATCGCTTTCTTT. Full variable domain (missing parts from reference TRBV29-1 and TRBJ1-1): SAVISQKPSRDICQRGTSLTIQCQVDSQVTMMFWYRQQPGQSLTLIATANQGSEATYESGFVIDKFPISRPNLTFSTLTVSNMSPEDSSIYLCSVAEAVGYPIAFFGQGTRLTVV.

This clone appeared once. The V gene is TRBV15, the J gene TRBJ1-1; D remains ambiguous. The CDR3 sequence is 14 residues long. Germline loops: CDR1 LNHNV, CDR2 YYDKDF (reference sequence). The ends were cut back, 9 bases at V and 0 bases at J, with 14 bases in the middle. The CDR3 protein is CATGVGSMNTEAFF. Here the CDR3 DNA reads TGTGCCACTGGAGTGGGTTCCATGAACACTGAAGCTTTCTTT.